Here is one T cell receptor (beta chain) with its context. Antigen: not known. Profiling that covered TCR beta VDJ and CDR3 relied on genomic DNA as its template. TCRdb re-called the reads through MiXCR, storing one row per CDR3 protein. The data show about 270,000 distinct CDR3 sequences, with around 60% seen just once and 7.5% to 9% held by the top ten. The data belong to a study of CD8+CD57+ T cells in acquired aplastic anemia. About the research overall: DNA from sorted CD4+ and CD8+ cells averaged around 3.5 ug.

General observations from the study: Between patients and controls, CD8+ Simpson's diversity did not vary significantly. Researchers report that fewer than 35 CD8+ CDR3 sequences appeared in both patients and controls.

The ends were cut back, 4 bases at V and 5 bases at J, with 14 bases in the middle. Germline V gene sequence: CDR1 SNHLY, CDR2 FYNNEI. CDR3 length: 14 residues. The clonotype comes from a human donor with severe aplastic anemia or a healthy control (not recorded which). The material sequenced was sorted CD4+, CD8+, or CD8+CD57+ T cells (not recorded which) from PBMCs. V usage is TRBV2 and J usage is TRBJ1-1; a possible D gene is TRBD1 (5 bases). CDR3 DNA sequence: TGTGCCAGCAGTGGGGGGGAGAGGAAAACTGAAGCTTTCTTT. This sequence encodes CASSGGERKTEAFF.